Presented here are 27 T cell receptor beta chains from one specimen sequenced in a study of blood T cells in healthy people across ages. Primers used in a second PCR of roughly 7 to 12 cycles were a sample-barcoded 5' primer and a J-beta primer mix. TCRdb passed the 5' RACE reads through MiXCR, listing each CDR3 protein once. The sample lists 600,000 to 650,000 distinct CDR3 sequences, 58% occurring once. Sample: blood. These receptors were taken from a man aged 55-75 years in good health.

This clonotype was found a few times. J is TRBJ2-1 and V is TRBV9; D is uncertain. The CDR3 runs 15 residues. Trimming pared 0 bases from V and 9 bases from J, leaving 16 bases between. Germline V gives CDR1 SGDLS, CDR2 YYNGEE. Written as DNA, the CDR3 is TGTGCCAGCAGCGTAGGAGTTCCCGCGTCGGGTGAGCAGTTCTTC. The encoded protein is CASSVGVPASGEQFF.

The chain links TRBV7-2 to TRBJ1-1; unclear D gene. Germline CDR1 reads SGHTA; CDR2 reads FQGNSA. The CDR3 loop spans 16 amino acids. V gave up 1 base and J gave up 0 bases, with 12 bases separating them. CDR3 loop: CASSLVGRIMNTEAFF. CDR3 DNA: TGTGCCAGCAGCTTAGTTGGCAGAATCATGAACACTGAAGCTTTCTTT.

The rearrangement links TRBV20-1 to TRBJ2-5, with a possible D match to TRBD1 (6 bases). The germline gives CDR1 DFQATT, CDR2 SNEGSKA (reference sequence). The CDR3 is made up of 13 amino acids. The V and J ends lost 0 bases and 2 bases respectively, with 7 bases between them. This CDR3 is CSAREDRQETQYF. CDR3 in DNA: TGCAGTGCTAGAGAGGACAGACAAGAGACCCAGTACTTC.

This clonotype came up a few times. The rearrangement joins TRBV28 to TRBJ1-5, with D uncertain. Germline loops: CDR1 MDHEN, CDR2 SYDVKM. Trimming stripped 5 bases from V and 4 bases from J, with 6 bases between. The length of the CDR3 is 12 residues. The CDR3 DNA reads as TGTGCCAGCAGTAGGGTAAATCAGCCCCAGCATTTT. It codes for CASSRVNQPQHF.

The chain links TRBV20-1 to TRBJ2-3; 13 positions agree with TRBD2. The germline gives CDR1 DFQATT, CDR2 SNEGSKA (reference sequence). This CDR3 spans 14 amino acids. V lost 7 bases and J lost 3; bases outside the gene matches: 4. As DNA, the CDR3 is TGCAGTGTTTCGACTAGCGGGGGGACAGATACGCAGTATTTT. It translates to CSVSTSGGTDTQYF.

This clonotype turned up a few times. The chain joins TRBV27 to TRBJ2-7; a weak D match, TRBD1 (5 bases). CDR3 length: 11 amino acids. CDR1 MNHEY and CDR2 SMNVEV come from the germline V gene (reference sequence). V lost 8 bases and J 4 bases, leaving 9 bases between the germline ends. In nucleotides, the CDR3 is TGTGCCAGCGGGGCTCTGTACGAGCAGTACTTC. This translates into CASGALYEQYF.

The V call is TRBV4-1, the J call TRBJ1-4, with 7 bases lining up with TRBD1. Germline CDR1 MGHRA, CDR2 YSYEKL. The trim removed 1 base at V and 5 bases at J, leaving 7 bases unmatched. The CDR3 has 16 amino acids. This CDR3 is CASSQVSRGGNEKLFF. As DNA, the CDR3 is TGCGCCAGCAGCCAAGTTTCCAGGGGGGGGAATGAAAAACTGTTTTTT.

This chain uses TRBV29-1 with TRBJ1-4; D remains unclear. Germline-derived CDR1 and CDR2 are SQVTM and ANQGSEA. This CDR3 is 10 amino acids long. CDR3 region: CTSQLRKLFF. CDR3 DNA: TGCACCAGTCAGCTGCGGAAACTGTTTTTT.

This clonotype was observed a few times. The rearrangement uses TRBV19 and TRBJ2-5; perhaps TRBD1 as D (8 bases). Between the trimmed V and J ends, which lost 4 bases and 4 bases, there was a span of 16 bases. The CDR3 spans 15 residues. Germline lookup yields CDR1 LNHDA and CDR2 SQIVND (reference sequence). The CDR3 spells CASSTDRGGTETQYF. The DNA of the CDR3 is TGTGCCAGTAGTACCGACAGGGGAGGGACAGAGACCCAGTACTTC. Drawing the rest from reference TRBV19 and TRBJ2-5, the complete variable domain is DGGITQSPKYLFRKEGQNVTLSCEQNLNHDAMYWYRQDPGQGLRLIYYSQIVNDFQKGDIAEGYSVSREKKESFPLTVTSAQKNPTAFYLCASSTDRGGTETQYFGPGTRLLVL.

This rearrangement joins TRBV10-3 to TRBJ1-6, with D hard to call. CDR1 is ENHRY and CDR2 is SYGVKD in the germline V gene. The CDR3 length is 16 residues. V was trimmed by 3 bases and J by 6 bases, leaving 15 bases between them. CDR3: CAISEGGGRLNSPLHF. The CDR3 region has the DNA TGTGCCATCAGTGAAGGTGGAGGACGGCTTAATTCACCCCTCCACTTT.

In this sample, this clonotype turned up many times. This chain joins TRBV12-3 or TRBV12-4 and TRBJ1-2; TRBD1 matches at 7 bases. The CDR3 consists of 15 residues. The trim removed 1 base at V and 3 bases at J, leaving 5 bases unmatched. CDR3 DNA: TGTGCCAGCAGTTTAGGCCAGGGGGTCGACTATGGCTACACCTTC. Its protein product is CASSLGQGVDYGYTF.

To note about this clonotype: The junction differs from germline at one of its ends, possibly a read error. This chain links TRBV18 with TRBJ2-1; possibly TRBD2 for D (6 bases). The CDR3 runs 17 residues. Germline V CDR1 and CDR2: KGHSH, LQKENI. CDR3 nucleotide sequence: TGTGCCAGCTCACCTCGGGAGCTAGGGAGCTCCCACAATGAGCAGTTCTTC. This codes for CASSPRELGSSHNEQFF.

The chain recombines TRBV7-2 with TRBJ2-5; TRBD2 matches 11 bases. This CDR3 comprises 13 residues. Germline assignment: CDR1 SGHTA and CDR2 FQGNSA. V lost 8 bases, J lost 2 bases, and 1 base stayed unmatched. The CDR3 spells CASASGGQETQYF. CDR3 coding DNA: TGTGCCAGCGCTAGCGGGGGGCAAGAGACCCAGTACTTC.

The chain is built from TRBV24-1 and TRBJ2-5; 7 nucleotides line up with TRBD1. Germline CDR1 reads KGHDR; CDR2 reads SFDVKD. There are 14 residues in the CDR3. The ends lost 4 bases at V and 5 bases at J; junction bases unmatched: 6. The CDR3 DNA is TGTGCCACCAGTGACCCCGACAGGGCTGAGACCCAGTACTTC. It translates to CATSDPDRAETQYF.

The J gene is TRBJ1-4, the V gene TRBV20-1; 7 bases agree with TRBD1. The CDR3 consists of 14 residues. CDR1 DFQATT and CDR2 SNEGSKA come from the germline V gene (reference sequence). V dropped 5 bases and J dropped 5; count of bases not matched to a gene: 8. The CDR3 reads CSASGQVGNEKLFF. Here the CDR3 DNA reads TGCAGTGCTTCCGGACAGGTCGGGAATGAAAAACTGTTTTTT.

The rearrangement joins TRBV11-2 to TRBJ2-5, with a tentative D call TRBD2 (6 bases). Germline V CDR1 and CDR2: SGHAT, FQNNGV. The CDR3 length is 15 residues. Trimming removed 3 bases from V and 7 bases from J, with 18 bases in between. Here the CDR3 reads CASSFRGAGRGTQYF. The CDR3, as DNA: TGTGCCAGCAGCTTCCGCGGGGCCGGAAGGGGGACCCAGTACTTC.

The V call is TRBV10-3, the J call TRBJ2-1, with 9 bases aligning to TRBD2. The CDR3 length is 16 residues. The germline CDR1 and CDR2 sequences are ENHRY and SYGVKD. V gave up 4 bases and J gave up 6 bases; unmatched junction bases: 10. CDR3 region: CAISVGRGGGANEQFF. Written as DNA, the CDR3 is TGTGCCATCAGTGTCGGACGTGGCGGGGGGGCCAATGAGCAGTTCTTC.

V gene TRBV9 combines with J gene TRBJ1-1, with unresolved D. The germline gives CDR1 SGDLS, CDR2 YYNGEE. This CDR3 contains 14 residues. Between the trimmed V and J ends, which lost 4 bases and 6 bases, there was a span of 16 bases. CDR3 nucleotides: TGTGCCAGCAGCCCCGAGCCTGGTTCCCCTGAAGCTTTCTTT. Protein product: CASSPEPGSPEAFF. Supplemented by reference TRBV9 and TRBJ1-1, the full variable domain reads DSGVTQTPKHLITATGQRVTLRCSPRSGDLSVYWYQQSLDQGLQFLIQYYNGEERAKGNILERFSAQQFPDLHSELNLSSLELGDSALYFCASSPEPGSPEAFFGQGTRLTVV.

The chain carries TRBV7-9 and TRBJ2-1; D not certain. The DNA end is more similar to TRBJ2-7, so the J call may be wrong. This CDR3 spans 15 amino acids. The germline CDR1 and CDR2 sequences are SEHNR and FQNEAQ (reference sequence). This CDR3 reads CASSLGSSSYNEQYF. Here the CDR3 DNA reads TGTGCCAGCAGCTTAGGAAGTAGCTCCTACAATGAGCAGTACTTC.

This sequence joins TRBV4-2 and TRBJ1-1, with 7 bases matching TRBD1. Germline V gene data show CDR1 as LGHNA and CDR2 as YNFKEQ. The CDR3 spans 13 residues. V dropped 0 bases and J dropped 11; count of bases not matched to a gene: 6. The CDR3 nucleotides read TGTGCCAGCAGCCAAGATGCGGCAGGGGGTGCTTTCTTT. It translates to CASSQDAAGGAFF.

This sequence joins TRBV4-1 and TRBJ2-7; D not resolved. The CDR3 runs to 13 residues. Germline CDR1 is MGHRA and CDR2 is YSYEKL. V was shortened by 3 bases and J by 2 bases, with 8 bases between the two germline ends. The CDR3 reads CASSHLGAYEQYF. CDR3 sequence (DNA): TGCGCCAGCAGCCACTTGGGCGCCTACGAGCAGTACTTC.

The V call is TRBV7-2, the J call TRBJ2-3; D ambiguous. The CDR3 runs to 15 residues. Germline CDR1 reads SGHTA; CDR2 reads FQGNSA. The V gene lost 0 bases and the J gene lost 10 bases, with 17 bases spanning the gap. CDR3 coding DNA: TGTGCCAGCAGCTTAGCGGGCAACAGCAGGTGGGCGCAGTATTTT. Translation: CASSLAGNSRWAQYF.

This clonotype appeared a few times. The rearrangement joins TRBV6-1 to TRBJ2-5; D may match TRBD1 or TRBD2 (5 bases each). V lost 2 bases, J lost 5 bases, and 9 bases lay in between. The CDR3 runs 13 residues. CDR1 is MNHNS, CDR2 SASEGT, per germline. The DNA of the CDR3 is TGTGCCAGCAGTGAATTATGGGGGGAGACCCAGTACTTC. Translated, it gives CASSELWGETQYF.

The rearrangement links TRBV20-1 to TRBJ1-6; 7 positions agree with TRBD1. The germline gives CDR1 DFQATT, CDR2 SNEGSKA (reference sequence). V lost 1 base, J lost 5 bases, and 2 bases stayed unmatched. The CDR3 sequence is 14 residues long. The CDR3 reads CSARGGQNNSPLHF. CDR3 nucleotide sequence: TGCAGTGCTAGAGGGGGACAGAATAATTCACCCCTCCACTTT.

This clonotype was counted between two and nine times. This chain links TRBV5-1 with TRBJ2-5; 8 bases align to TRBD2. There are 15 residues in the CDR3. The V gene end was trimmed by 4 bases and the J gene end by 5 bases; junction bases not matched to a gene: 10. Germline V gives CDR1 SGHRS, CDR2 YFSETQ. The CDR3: CASSAPGTRSETQYF. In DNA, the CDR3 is TGCGCCAGCAGCGCACCCGGGACTAGATCCGAGACCCAGTACTTC.

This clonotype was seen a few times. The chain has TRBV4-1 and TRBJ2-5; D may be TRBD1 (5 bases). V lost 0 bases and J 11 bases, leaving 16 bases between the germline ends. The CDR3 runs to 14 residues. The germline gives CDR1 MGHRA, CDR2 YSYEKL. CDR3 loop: CASSQDSQGRRQYF. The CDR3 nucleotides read TGCGCCAGCAGCCAAGATAGCCAGGGTAGACGGCAGTACTTC.

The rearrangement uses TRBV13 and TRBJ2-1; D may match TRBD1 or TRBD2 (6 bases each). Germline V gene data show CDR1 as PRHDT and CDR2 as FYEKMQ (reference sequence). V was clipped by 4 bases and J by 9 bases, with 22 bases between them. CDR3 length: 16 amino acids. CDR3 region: CASSSASGRGGGEQFF. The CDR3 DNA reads TGTGCCAGCAGCTCCGCCTCGGGTCGAGGAGGGGGTGAGCAGTTCTTC. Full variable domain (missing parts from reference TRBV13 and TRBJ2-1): AAGVIQSPRHLIKEKRETATLKCYPIPRHDTVYWYQQGPGQDPQFLISFYEKMQSDKGSIPDRFSAQQFSDYHSELNMSSLELGDSALYFCASSSASGRGGGEQFFGPGTRLTVL.